This TCR beta chain came from a study of CD8+ T cells in alopecia areata. Study-wide findings and caveats: For patients receiving tofacitinib, scalp clonality and expanded CD8+ clones among the top 100 significantly decreased. Many expanded lesional clones stayed in scalp and blood while on tofacitinib. Shared TCR sequences were less clear between patients than in mice, possibly partly from HLA diversity.

Once RNA had been extracted, it was reverse transcribed into cDNA to act as the sequencing template. Method: immunoSEQ multiplex PCR; TCRdb's copy keeps in-frame clones and lacks some. The sample consists of roughly 190,000 clones, around 60% of them appearing once. Treatment of the sample: oral pan-JAK inhibitor, 5-10 mg twice daily. Both CD4+ and CD8+ T cells were separated by sorting PBMCs. This clone was seen only a few times. Its antigen is unidentified. V gave up 0 bases and J gave up 1 base, with 1 base separating them. The CDR3 runs to 13 residues. Germline V lookup: CDR1 SQVTM, CDR2 ANQGSEA. This TCR derives from a human donor with alopecia areata. The sequencing here drew on CD4+ T cells sorted from blood, taken around week 49, from a patient treated with tofacitinib. The chain recombines TRBV29-1 with TRBJ2-6; no definite D call. CDR3: CSVEESGANVLTF. The DNA for the CDR3 is TGCAGCGTTGAAGAATCTGGGGCCAACGTCCTGACTTTC.